This is a list of T cell receptor beta chains from one sample in a study of T cells in Graves' hyperthyroidism and ophthalmopathy. TCRdb passed the multiplex PCR reads through MiXCR, listing each CDR3 protein once. The profile shows around 720,000 distinct CDR3 sequences, roughly 32% of them singletons. Source material: blood. These receptor sequences come from a woman in her forties with Graves' hyperthyroidism. Each CDR3 is given with its conserved first and last residue. D genes are given only for firm matches. Clone size is not always given. Where it is, it says once, few, many or a class for expanded clones.

V gene	D gene	J gene	clone size	CDR3 protein	CDR3 DNA
TRBV5-4	TRBD1	TRBJ1-5	NA	CASSPGQDSNQPQHF	TGTGCCAGCAGCCCGGGACAGGATAGCAATCAGCCCCAGCATTTT
TRBV6-5	NA	TRBJ1-2	few	CASTLRAADNNYGYTF	TGTGCCAGCACGCTCCGCGCGGCAGACAATAACTATGGCTACACCTTC
TRBV6-5	TRBD1	TRBJ2-7	few	CASREQGASSYEQYF	TGTGCCAGCAGGGAGCAGGGGGCAAGCTCCTACGAGCAGTACTTC
TRBV19	NA	TRBJ1-5	few	CASGTRGTVSNQPQHF	TGTGCCAGTGGCACCCGAGGGACCGTTAGCAATCAGCCCCAGCATTTT
TRBV10-3	TRBD1	TRBJ1-1	few	CASSPTGALMNTEAFF	TGTGCCAGCAGCCCGACAGGGGCTCTGATGAACACTGAAGCTTTCTTT
TRBV10-2	TRBD2	TRBJ2-2	NA	CASRAGTSGFTGELFF	TGCGCCAGCAGGGCCGGGACTAGCGGTTTCACCGGGGAGCTGTTTTTT
TRBV20-1	NA	TRBJ2-5	many	CSAFMPGLETQYF	TGCAGTGCTTTCATGCCGGGACTAGAGACCCAGTACTTC
TRBV4-3	TRBD2	TRBJ2-7	few	CASSHGTSGTSYEQYF	TGCGCCAGCAGCCACGGGACTAGCGGCACTTCCTACGAGCAGTACTTC
TRBV11-2	TRBD1	TRBJ2-7	few	CASSLGGTEAGYEQYF	TGTGCCAGCAGCTTAGGTGGGACAGAAGCAGGATACGAGCAGTACTTC
TRBV19	NA	TRBJ2-6	many	CASSMHRRISGANVLTF	TGTGCCAGTAGTATGCACCGAAGGATCTCTGGGGCCAACGTCCTGACTTTC
TRBV7-9	NA	TRBJ2-5	many	CASSLMGETQYF	TGTGCCAGCAGCTTAATGGGAGAGACCCAGTACTTC
TRBV10-3	NA	TRBJ2-5	many	CAISTDGDRGTQYF	TGTGCCATCAGCACGGACGGGGATAGGGGGACCCAGTACTTC
TRBV19	TRBD1	TRBJ2-7	many	CASSETQGAGEQYF	TGTGCCAGTAGTGAAACACAGGGGGCCGGCGAGCAGTACTTC
TRBV6-5	NA	TRBJ1-2	many	CASSYSGTPSYGYTF	TGTGCCAGCAGTTACTCCGGGACCCCCTCCTATGGCTACACCTTC
TRBV7-9	TRBD1	TRBJ1-2	many	CASSLATGGSGGYTF	TGTGCCAGCAGTTTGGCAACAGGGGGTTCAGGTGGCTACACCTTC
TRBV6-5	NA	TRBJ2-7	NA	CASSLIWGDFYEQYF	TGTGCCAGCAGTTTAATCTGGGGAGATTTCTACGAGCAGTACTTC
TRBV13	NA	TRBJ2-7	once	CASSYGTSSSYEQYF	TGTGCCAGCAGTTACGGGACATCGAGCTCCTACGAGCAGTACTTC
TRBV14	NA	TRBJ1-3	many	CASSQDPYSGNTIYF	TGTGCCAGCAGCCAAGATCCCTACTCTGGAAACACCATATATTTT
TRBV27	NA	TRBJ1-1	few	CASSLLGTAEAFF	TGTGCCAGCAGTTTACTTGGGACGGCTGAAGCTTTCTTT
TRBV6-5	TRBD1	TRBJ1-2	NA	CASSSNRQGSSGNTF	TGTGCCAGCAGTTCCAACAGACAGGGCTCCTCTGGAAACACCTTC
TRBV9	NA	TRBJ1-5	many	CASGGIDQPQHF	TGTGCCAGCGGCGGGATCGATCAGCCCCAGCATTTT
TRBV19	NA	TRBJ1-1	few	CATLGFIGGYTEAFF	TGTGCAACTTTAGGATTTATTGGGGGGTACACTGAAGCTTTCTTT
TRBV5-1	TRBD1	TRBJ1-4	few	CASTRTGGATNEKLFF	TGCGCCAGCACCCGGACAGGGGGCGCAACTAATGAAAAACTGTTTTTT
TRBV5-1	TRBD1	TRBJ1-1	NA	CASSFDRETEAFF	TGCGCCAGCAGCTTTGACAGGGAGACTGAAGCTTTCTTT
TRBV10-3	NA	TRBJ1-2	once	CATQKDTRMVDYGYTF	TGTGCCACCCAGAAGGACACCAGAATGGTGGATTATGGCTACACCTTC
TRBV20-1	TRBD1	TRBJ2-2	many	CSAVDRGLTGELFF	TGCAGTGCCGTTGACAGGGGGCTCACCGGGGAGCTGTTTTTT
TRBV10-3	NA	TRBJ2-3	NA	CAISSSLDPDTQYF	TGTGCCATCAGTTCTTCACTAGATCCAGATACGCAGTATTTT
TRBV7-9	NA	TRBJ1-6	many	CASTVRRDGVYPLHF	TGTGCCAGCACCGTTAGACGGGACGGGGTTTATCCCCTCCACTTT
TRBV6-1	NA	TRBJ2-7	NA	CASSLSAASYEQYF	TGTGCCAGCAGTCTTAGCGCCGCATCCTACGAGCAGTACTTC
TRBV10-3	NA	TRBJ1-2	NA	CASSPGDGCTF	TGTGCCAGCAGCCCGGGTGATGGCTGCACCTTC
TRBV6-6	NA	TRBJ1-2	few	CASSENGVGGYTF	TGTGCCAGCAGTGAGAACGGTGTTGGTGGCTACACCTTC
TRBV4-3	NA	TRBJ2-5	NA	CASSQVPSPLRLYQETQYF	TGCGCCAGCAGCCAAGTTCCCTCACCCTTACGCCTATACCAAGAGACCCAGTACTTC
TRBV5-1	NA	TRBJ2-6	NA	CASSSRPRGAPLEANVLTF	TGCGCCAGCAGTTCACGACCCCGGGGGGCGCCCCTGGAGGCCAACGTCCTGACTTTC